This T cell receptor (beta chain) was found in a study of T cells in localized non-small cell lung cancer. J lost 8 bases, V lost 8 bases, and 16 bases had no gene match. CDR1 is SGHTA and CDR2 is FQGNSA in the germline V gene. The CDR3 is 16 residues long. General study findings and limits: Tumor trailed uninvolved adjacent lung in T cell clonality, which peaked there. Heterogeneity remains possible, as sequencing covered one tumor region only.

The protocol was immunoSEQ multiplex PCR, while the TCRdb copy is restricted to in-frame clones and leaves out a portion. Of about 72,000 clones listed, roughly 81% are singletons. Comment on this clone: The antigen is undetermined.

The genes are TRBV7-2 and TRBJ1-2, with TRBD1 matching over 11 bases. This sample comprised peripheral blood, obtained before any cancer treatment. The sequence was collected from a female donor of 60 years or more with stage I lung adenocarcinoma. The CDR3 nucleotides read TGTGCCAGCTCCCAATTCACCCCGGGACAGGGGGAGGGCTACACCTTC. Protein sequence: CASSQFTPGQGEGYTF.